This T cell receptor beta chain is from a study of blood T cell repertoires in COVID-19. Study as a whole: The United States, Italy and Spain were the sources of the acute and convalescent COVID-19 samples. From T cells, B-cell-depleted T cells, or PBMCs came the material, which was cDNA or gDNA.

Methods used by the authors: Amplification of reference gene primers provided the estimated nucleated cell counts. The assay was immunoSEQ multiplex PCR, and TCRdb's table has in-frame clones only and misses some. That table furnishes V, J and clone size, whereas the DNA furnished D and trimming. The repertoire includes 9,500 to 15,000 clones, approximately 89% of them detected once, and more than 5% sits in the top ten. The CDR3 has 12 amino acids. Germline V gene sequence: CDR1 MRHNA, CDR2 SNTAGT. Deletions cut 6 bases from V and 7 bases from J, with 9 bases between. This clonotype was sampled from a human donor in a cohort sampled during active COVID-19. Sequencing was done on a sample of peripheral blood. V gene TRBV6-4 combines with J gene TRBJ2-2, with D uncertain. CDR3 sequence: CASRKQDGELFF. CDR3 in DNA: TGTGCCAGCAGAAAACAAGACGGGGAGCTGTTTTTT.